This TCR beta chain was found in a study of blood T cell repertoires in COVID-19. For the study at large: Italy, Spain and the United States were the sources of the convalescent and acute COVID-19 samples. Nucleic acid was either cDNA or gDNA, and it came from T cells, B-cell-depleted T cells, or PBMCs.

Authors' methods: Cell counts per sample came from amplifying reference gene primers. TCRdb's table, derived via immunoSEQ multiplex PCR, lists solely in-frame clones and lacks some. V, J and clone size reflect that table, while D and trimming were determined from the DNA. The sample has tens of thousands of clones, approximately 85% seen once. Germline CDR1 and CDR2: MNHEY and SVGAGI. Trimming took off 10 bases at V and 3 bases at J, with 12 bases between the two ends. The CDR3 is 13 amino acids. The specimen sequenced was peripheral blood. This receptor was obtained from a human donor in a cohort sampled during active COVID-19. This chain joins TRBV6-5 and TRBJ1-4, with D maybe TRBD1 (5 bases). Written as DNA, the CDR3 is TGTGCCACACAGGAAAACTCTAATGAAAAACTGTTTTTT. Translating gives CATQENSNEKLFF.